Below, 17 T cell receptor beta chains from the same sample are listed, as sequenced in a study of monozygotic twins with inflammatory bowel disease. From its re-call of the 5' RACE reads, TCRdb lists each CDR3 protein once, without DNA. Its clone listing holds approximately 330,000 distinct CDR3 sequences. The sample comprised blood. These receptors all come from a human donor with ulcerative colitis or Crohn's disease, or a healthy co-twin of an affected twin (not recorded which).

The rearrangement links TRBV29-1 to TRBJ2-7; TCRdb outputs TRBD1, but without DNA this stays unchecked. CDR1 is SQVTM and CDR2 is ANQGSEA in the germline V gene. The CDR3 sequence is 14 residues long. The CDR3 reads CSVGWTGGTYEQYF.

This rearrangement joins TRBV5-1 to TRBJ2-6; TCRdb gives TRBD2 as the D gene, but with no DNA this cannot be confirmed. Germline V gene sequence: CDR1 SGHRS, CDR2 YFSETQ. This CDR3 is 17 amino acids long. The CDR3 is CASSPDPASAGANVLTF. The full variable domain, its missing parts supplied by reference TRBV5-1 and TRBJ2-6, is KAGVTQTPRYLIKTRGQQVTLSCSPISGHRSVSWYQQTPGQGLQFLFEYFSETQRNKGNFPGRFSGRQFSNSRSEMNVSTLELGDSALYLCASSPDPASAGANVLTFGAGSRLTVL.

CDR3 sequence reads: CASLPGQANTGELFF. The rearrangement joins TRBV10-2 to TRBJ2-2; absent DNA, TCRdb's TRBD1 call cannot be checked. Germline loops: CDR1 WSHSY, CDR2 SAAADI. The CDR3 runs 15 residues.

V usage is TRBV7-9 and J usage is TRBJ1-2; TCRdb's D call, TRBD1, is unchecked because there is no DNA. This CDR3 comprises 16 residues. Looked up from germline, CDR1 is SEHNR and CDR2 is FQNEAQ (reference sequence). The CDR3 region is CASSREGLMRPSSYTF.

The genes are TRBV5-6 and TRBJ2-3; TCRdb lists TRBD1, though no DNA is available to test this call. The CDR3 is 16 amino acids. The V gene's germline CDR1 is SGHDT and CDR2 YYEEEE. This chain's CDR3 is CASSLRSLGVIDTQYF.

The chain recombines TRBV20-1 with TRBJ1-5. In germline, CDR1 is DFQATT, CDR2 SNEGSKA (reference sequence). This CDR3 has 14 amino acids. The CDR3 is CSSTKDYSNQPQHF.

The chain joins TRBV12-3 or TRBV12-4 to TRBJ1-3. The CDR3 length is 14 residues. CDR3 region: CASSLTYSGNTIYF.

The V and J genes are TRBV5-1 and TRBJ2-3; TCRdb returns TRBD1, unconfirmable since there is no DNA. The CDR3 contains 16 residues. CDR1 and CDR2 from the germline V gene are SGHRS and YFSETQ. CDR3 loop: CASSSQDRGTQDTQYF.

The rearrangement links TRBV3-1 to TRBJ1-1. CDR1 LGHDT and CDR2 YNNKEL come from the germline V gene (reference sequence). The CDR3 is made up of 13 amino acids. The CDR3 sequence: CASSQDFEEGAFF.

The J gene is TRBJ2-3, the V gene TRBV29-1; the D call of TRBD2 rests on TCRdb alone, since no DNA is present to check it. Germline V gene data show CDR1 as SQVTM and CDR2 as ANQGSEA. The CDR3 sequence is 18 residues long. The chain's CDR3 is CSCWSRSGASGGADTQYF.

The chain couples TRBV10-3 to TRBJ2-3; TCRdb gives TRBD2 as the D gene, but with no DNA this cannot be confirmed. This CDR3 comprises 16 residues. In germline, CDR1 is ENHRY, CDR2 SYGVKD. CDR3 loop: CAIRLAGGAGSDTQYF.

The V and J genes are TRBV7-9 and TRBJ1-2; without DNA, the TCRdb call of TRBD1 cannot be checked. The V gene's germline CDR1 is SEHNR and CDR2 FQNEAQ (reference sequence). This CDR3 is built from 12 residues. CDR3 protein: CASSFDSQSYTF. The entire variable domain, with the rest obtained from reference TRBV7-9 and TRBJ1-2, is as follows: DTGVSQNPRHKITKRGQNVTFRCDPISEHNRLYWYRQTLGQGPEFLTYFQNEAQLEKSRLLSDRFSAERPKGSFSTLEIQRTEQGDSAMYLCASSFDSQSYTFGSGTRLTVV.

J is TRBJ2-7 and V is TRBV7-2; TCRdb calls TRBD1, which cannot be checked without DNA. The length of the CDR3 is 14 residues. In germline, CDR1 is SGHTA, CDR2 FQGNSA. CDR3 protein: CASSPQAGTYEQYF.

V usage is TRBV14 and J usage is TRBJ2-1; without DNA, the TCRdb call of TRBD2 cannot be checked. The length of the CDR3 is 14 residues. CDR1 is SGHDN, CDR2 FVKESK, per germline. This CDR3 is CASSPASGVYEQFF.

The J gene is TRBJ2-5, the V gene TRBV5-1. CDR1 SGHRS and CDR2 YFSETQ come from the germline V gene. The CDR3 is 14 amino acids. CDR3 region: CASSLVQGQETQYF.

This chain joins TRBV5-1 and TRBJ1-5; TCRdb selects TRBD1, and the lack of DNA leaves this call unchecked. The germline CDR1 and CDR2 sequences are SGHRS and YFSETQ. This CDR3 has 16 residues. CDR3: CASSLGPDRGNQPQHF.

The V and J genes are TRBV5-1 and TRBJ1-5; the TCRdb D gene call, TRBD1, has no DNA to confirm it. The CDR3 runs 14 residues. Germline V gene sequence: CDR1 SGHRS, CDR2 YFSETQ. The CDR3 spells CASSFGAVGQPQHF.